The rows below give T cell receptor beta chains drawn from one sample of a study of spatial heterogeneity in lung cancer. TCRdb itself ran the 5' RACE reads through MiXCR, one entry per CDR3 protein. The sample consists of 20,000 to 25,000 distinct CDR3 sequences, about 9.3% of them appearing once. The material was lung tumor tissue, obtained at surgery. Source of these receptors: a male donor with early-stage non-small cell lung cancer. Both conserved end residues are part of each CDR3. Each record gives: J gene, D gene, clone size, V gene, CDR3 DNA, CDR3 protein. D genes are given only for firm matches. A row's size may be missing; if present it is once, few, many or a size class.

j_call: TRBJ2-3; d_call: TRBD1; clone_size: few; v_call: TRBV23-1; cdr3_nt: TGCGCCAGCAGTCAAGGATGCAGGGGGCCAGATACGCAGTATTTT; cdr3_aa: CASSQGCRGPDTQYF
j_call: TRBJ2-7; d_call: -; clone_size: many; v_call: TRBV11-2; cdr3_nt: TGTGCCAGCAGCTCCCCTGGGGAAGAGCAGTACTTC; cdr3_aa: CASSSPGEEQYF
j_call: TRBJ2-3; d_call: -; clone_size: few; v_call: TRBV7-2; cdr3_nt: TGTGCCAGCAGCTTACGGGTCCTCGACACAGATACGCAGTATTTT; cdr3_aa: CASSLRVLDTDTQYF
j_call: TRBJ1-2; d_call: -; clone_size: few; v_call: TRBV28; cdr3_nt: TGTGCCAGCAGTTCTTCCAAGGGAGGGGAGGGCTATGGCTACACCTTC; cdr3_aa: CASSSSKGGEGYGYTF
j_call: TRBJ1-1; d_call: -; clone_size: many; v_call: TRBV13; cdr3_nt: TGTGCCAGCAGCCCCGGACGGAACACTGAAGCTTTCTTT; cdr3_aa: CASSPGRNTEAFF
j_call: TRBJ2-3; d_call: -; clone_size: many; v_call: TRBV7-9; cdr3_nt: TGTGCCAGCAGCTGGCAGGCTAGCGGCACAGATACGCAGTATTTT; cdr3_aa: CASSWQASGTDTQYF
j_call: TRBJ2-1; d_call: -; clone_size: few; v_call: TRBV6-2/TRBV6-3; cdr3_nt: TGTGCCAGCAACGGCGGGACGGGCTCCTACAATGAGCAGTTCTTC; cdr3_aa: CASNGGTGSYNEQFF
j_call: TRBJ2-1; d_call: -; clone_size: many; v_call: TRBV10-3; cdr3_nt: TGTGCCATCAGTGAGTCGGGGCACCCTCGGGGTGAGTTCTTC; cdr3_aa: CAISESGHPRGEFF
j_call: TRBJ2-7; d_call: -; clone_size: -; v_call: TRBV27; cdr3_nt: TGTGCCAGCAGCCCCCGCGGGTACAGCTCCTACGAGCAGTACTTC; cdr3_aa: CASSPRGYSSYEQYF
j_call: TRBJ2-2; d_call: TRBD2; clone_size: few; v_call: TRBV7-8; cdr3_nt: TGTGCCAGCACCCGAGGACTAGCTGCGAACACCGGGGAGCTGTTTTTT; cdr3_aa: CASTRGLAANTGELFF
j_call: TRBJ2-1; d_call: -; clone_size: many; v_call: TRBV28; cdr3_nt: TGTGCCAGCAGTTTGGGCTACAATGAGCAGTTCTTC; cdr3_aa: CASSLGYNEQFF
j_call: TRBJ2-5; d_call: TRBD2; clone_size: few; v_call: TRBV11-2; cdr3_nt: TGTGCCAGCAGCTCCTCAGCGGGAGGCTTACAAGAGACCCAGTACTTC; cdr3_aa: CASSSSAGGLQETQYF
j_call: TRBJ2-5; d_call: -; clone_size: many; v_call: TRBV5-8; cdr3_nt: TGTGCCAGGGGGAAGGGAAGCGGAGTCCAAGAGACCCAGTACTTC; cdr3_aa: CARGKGSGVQETQYF
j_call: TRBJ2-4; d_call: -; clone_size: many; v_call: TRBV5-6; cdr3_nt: TGTGCCAGCAGCTTGTCTGCAGGCAAAAACATTCAGTACTTC; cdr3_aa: CASSLSAGKNIQYF
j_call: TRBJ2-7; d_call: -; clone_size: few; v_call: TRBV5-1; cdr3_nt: TGCGCCAGCAGCGGGGGACACCTCTACGAGCAGTACTTC; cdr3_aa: CASSGGHLYEQYF
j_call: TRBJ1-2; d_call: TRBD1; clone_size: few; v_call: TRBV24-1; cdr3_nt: TGTGCCACCAGCGGCGGGACAGGACGGGCCTATGGCTACACCTTC; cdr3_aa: CATSGGTGRAYGYTF
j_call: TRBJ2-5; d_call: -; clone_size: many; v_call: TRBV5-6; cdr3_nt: TGTGCCAGCAGCTTGGTTAGTTTCAGGGGTCAAGAGACCCAGTACTTC; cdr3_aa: CASSLVSFRGQETQYF
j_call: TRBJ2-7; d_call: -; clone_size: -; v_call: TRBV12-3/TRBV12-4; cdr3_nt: TGTGCCAGCAGTTCAACAGGGACTGGGCAGTACTTC; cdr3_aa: CASSSTGTGQYF
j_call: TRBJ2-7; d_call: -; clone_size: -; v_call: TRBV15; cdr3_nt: TGTGCCACCAGCAGAAAACAGGGACACGAGCAGTACTTC; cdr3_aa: CATSRKQGHEQYF
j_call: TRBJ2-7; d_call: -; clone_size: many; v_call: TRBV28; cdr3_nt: TGTGCCAGCAGTTTCTTTCCGAGCTCCTACGAGCAGTACTTC; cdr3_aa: CASSFFPSSYEQYF
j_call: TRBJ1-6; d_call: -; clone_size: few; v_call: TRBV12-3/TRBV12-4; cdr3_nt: TGTGCCAGCAGTTTTTCTGGTGGGTCACCCCTCCACTTT; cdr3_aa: CASSFSGGSPLHF
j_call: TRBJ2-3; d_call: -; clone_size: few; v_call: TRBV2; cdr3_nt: TGTGCCAGCGCGGGCCCTTTCACAGATACGCAGTATTTT; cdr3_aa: CASAGPFTDTQYF
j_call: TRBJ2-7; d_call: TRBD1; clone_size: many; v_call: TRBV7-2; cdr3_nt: TGTGCCAGCAGCCTAGTAGGACAGGGCACCTACGAGCAGTACTTC; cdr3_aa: CASSLVGQGTYEQYF
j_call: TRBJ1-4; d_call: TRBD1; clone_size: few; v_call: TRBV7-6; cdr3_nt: TGTGCCAGCAGCTTGGGAGACAGGGGATCCGAAAAACTGTTTTTT; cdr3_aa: CASSLGDRGSEKLFF
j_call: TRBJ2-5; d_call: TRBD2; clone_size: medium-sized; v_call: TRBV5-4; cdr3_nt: TGTGCCAGCGCCCGAGGGCTAGCGGGGTCAGAGACCCAGTACTTC; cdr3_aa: CASARGLAGSETQYF
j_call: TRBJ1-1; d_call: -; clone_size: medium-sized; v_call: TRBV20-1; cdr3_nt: TGCAGGCAACAACAGGGCTGGAGGAACACTGAAGCTTTCTTT; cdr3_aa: CRQQQGWRNTEAFF
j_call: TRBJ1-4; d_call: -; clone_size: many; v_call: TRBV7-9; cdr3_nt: TGTGCCAGCAGCTTAGTGGGGGCACGAAAACTGTTTTTT; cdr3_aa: CASSLVGARKLFF
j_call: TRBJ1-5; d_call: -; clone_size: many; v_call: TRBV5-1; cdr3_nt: TGCGCCAGCAGCTCCCAGGGTGGTGGGCCCCAGCATTTT; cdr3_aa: CASSSQGGGPQHF
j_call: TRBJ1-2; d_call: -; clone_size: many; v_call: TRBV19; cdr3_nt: TGTGCCAGTACCAATACCATGCATGGCTACACCTTC; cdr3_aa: CASTNTMHGYTF
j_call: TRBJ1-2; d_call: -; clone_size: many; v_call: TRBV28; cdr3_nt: TGTGCCAGCAGTTTCTCTGCGGGCTACACCTTC; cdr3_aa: CASSFSAGYTF
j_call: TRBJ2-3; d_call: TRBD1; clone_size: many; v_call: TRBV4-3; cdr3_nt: TGCGCCAGCAGCCAAGGCGGGACAGGGGCGAGGGATACGCAGTATTTT; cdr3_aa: CASSQGGTGARDTQYF
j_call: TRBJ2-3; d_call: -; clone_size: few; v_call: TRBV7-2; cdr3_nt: TGTGCCATCGTCCGGGGGATGGGTAGCACAGATACGCAGTATTTT; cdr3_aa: CAIVRGMGSTDTQYF
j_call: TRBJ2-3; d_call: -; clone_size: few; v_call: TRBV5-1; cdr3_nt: TGCGCCAGCAGCCACGAAGGGGATACGCAGTATTTT; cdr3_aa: CASSHEGDTQYF
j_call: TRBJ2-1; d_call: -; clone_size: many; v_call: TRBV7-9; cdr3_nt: TGTGCCAGCAGCGCCCCTGGCACGCGGGGCAATGAGCAGTTCTTC; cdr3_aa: CASSAPGTRGNEQFF
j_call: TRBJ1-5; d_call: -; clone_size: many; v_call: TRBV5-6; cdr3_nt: TGTGCCAGCAGCAGCGTAGGGTCCCGCAATCAGCCCCAGCATTTT; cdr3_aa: CASSSVGSRNQPQHF
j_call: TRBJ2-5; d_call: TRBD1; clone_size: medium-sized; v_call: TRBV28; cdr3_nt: TGTGCCAGCAGAAGGGACAGCAAAGAGACCCAGTACTTC; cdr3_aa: CASRRDSKETQYF
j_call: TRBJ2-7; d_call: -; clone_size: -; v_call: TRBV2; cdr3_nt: TGTGCCAGCAAACAGGGGCCCGTGAGCGGGGAGCAGTACTTC; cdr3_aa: CASKQGPVSGEQYF
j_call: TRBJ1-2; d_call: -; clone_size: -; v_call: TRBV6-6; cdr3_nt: TGTGCCAGCAGTCCTGCGGGGGACTATGGCTACACCTTC; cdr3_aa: CASSPAGDYGYTF
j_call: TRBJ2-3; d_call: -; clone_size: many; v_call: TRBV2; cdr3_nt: TGTGCCAGCAACGGACCCTTTACAGATACGCAGTATTTT; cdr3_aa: CASNGPFTDTQYF
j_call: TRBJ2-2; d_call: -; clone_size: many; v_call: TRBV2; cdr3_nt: TGTGCCGGCTACACCGGGGAGCTGTTTTTT; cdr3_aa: CAGYTGELFF
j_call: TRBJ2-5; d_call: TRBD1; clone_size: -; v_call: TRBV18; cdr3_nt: TGTGCCAGCTCAACCACCGGGACAGGGGGCGAGACCCAGTACTTC; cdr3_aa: CASSTTGTGGETQYF
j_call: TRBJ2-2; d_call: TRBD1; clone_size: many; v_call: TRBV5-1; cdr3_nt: TGCGCCAGCAACCCGACAGGGTTAATGGGCGGGGAGCTGTTTTTT; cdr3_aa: CASNPTGLMGGELFF
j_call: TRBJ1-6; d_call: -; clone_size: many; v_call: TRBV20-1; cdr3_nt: TGCAGTGCTAGACGACCGAGCCCAAATAATTCACCCCTCCACTTT; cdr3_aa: CSARRPSPNNSPLHF
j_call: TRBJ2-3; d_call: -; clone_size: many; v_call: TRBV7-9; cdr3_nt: TGTGCCAGCAGGGACTTCTCAGCCACAGATACGCAGTATTTT; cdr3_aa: CASRDFSATDTQYF
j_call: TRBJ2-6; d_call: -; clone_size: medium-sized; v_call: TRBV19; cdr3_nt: TGTGCCAGTAGTATAGCCCTCTCTGGGGCCAACGTCCTGACTTTC; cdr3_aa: CASSIALSGANVLTF
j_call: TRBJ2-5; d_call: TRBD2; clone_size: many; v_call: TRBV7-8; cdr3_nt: TGTGCCAGCAGCTTAATGGCGGGAAATTTAGCGGGGAAAGAGACCCAGTACTTC; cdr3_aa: CASSLMAGNLAGKETQYF